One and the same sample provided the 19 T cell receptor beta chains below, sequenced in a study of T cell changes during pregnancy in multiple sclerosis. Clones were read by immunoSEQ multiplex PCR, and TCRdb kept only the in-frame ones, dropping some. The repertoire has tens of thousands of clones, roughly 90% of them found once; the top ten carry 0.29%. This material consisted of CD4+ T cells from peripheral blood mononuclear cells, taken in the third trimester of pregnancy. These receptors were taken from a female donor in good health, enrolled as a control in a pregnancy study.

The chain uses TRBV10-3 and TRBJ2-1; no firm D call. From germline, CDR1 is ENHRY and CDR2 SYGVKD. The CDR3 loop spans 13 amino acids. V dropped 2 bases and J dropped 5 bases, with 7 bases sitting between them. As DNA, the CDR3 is TGTGCCATCAGTGAGGAATCAGACAATGAGCAGTTCTTC. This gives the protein CAISEESDNEQFF.

CDR3 protein: CASSLARTVLTPYGYTF. The CDR3, as DNA: TGTGCCAGCAGCTTAGCGCGCACAGTCCTTACACCCTATGGCTACACCTTC. The J gene is TRBJ1-2, the V gene TRBV7-2; no reliable D call. The CDR3 contains 17 residues. V shed 0 bases and J shed 4 bases, with 18 bases lying between them. Germline CDR1 SGHTA, CDR2 FQGNSA.

The CDR3: CASSVGTGANTEAFF. The CDR3 nucleotides are TGTGCCAGCAGCGTAGGGACAGGGGCGAACACTGAAGCTTTCTTT. V gene TRBV9 combines with J gene TRBJ1-1; the match to TRBD1 covers 9 bases. The CDR3 has 15 residues. The J segment lost 1 base and the V segment lost 0 bases, leaving 1 base of the junction unmatched. Germline V CDR1 and CDR2: SGDLS, YYNGEE.

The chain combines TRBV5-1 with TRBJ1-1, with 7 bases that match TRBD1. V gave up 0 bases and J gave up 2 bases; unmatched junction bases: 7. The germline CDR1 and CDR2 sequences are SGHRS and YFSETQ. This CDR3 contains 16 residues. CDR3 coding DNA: TGCGCCAGCAGCTTGGCAGGGGGACAATTTAACACTGAAGCTTTCTTT. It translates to CASSLAGGQFNTEAFF.

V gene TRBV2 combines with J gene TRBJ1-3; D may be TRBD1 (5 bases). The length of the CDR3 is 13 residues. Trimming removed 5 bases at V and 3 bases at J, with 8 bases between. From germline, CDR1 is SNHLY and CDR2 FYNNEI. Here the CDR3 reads CASSWGGGNTIYF. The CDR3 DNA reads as TGTGCCAGCAGTTGGGGCGGTGGAAACACCATATATTTT.

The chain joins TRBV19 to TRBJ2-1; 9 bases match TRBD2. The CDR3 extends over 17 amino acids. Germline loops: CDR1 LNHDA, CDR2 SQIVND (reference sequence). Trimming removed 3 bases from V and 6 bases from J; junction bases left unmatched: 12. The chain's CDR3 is CASSMRLRGSGGNEQFF. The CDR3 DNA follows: TGTGCCAGTAGTATGAGATTAAGGGGTAGCGGGGGCAATGAGCAGTTCTTC.

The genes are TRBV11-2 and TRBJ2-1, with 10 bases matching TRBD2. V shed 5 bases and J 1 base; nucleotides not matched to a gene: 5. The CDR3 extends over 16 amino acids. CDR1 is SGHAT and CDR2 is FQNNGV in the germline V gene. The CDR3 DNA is TGTGCCAGCAGCCCTCTGGGACTAGCGTCCTACAATGAGCAGTTCTTC. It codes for CASSPLGLASYNEQFF.

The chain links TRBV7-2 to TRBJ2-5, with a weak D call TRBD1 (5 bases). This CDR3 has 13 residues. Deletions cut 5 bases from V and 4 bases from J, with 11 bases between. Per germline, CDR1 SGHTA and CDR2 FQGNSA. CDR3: CASSLGHRETQYF. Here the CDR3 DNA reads TGTGCCAGCAGCCTGGGGCACCGAGAGACCCAGTACTTC.

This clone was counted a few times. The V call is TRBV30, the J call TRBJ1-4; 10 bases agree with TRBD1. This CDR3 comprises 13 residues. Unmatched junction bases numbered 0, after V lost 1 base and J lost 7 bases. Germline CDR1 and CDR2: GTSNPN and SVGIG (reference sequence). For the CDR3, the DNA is TGTGCCTGGAGTGGGGACAGGGGTGAAAAACTGTTTTTT. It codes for CAWSGDRGEKLFF.

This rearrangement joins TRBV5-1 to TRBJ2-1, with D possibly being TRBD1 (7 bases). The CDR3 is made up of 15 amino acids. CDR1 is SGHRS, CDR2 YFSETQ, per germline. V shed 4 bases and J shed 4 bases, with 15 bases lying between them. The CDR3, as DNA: TGCGCCAGCAGCCCCCCGCAGGGGGGTTACAATGAGCAGTTCTTC. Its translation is CASSPPQGGYNEQFF.

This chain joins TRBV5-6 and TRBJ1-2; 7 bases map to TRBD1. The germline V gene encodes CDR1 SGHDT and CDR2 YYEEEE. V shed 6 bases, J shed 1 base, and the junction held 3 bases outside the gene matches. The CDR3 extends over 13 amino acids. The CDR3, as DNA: TGTGCCAGCACAGGGGGTTTTAACTATGGCTACACCTTC. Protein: CASTGGFNYGYTF.

The CDR3 sequence: CASSPQAYEQYF. CDR3 DNA sequence: TGTGCCAGCAGCCCCCAGGCCTACGAGCAGTACTTC. This chain links TRBV11-2 with TRBJ2-7, with D uncertain. V was trimmed by 5 bases and J by 2 bases, leaving 7 bases between them. The CDR3 loop spans 12 amino acids. Germline CDR1 and CDR2: SGHAT and FQNNGV.

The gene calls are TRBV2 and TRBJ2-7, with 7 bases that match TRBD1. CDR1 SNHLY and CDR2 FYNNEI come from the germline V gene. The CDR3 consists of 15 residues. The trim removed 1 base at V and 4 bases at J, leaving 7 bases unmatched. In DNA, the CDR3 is TGTGCCAGCAGTGAAGGCAGGGGGTCAATATACGAGCAGTACTTC. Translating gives CASSEGRGSIYEQYF.

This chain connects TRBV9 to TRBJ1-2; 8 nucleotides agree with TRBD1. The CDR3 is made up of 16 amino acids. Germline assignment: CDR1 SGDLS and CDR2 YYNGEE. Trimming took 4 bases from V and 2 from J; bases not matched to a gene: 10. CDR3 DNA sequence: TGTGCCAGCAGCCAAGGTGGACAGGGAACAAACTATGGCTACACCTTC. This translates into CASSQGGQGTNYGYTF.

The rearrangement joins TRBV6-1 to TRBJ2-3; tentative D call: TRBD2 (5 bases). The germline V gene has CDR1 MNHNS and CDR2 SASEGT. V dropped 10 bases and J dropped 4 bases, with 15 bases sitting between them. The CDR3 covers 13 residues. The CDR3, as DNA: TGTGCCATCCGCCGGGTGGAGGCAGATACGCAGTATTTT. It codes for CAIRRVEADTQYF.

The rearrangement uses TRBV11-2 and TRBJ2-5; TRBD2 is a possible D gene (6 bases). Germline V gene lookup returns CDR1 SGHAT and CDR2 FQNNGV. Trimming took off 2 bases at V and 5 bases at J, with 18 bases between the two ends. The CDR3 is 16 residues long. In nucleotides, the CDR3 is TGTGCCAGCAGCTTAATTGGCGGCGGGGAGTATGAGACCCAGTACTTC. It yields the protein CASSLIGGGEYETQYF.

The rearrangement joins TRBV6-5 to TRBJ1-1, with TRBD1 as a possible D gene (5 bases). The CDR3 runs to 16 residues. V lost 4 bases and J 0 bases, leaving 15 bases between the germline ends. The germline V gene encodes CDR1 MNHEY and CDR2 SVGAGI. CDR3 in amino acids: CASSSPFGGVNTEAFF. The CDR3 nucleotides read TGTGCCAGCAGTTCCCCCTTTGGGGGGGTGAACACTGAAGCTTTCTTT.

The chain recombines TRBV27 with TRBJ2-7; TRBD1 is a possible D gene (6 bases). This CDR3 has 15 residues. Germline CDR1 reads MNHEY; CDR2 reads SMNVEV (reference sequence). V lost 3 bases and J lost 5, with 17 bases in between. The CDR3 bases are TGTGCCAGCAGTTTCTTTGGGCAGGGGCGGAACGAGCAGTACTTC. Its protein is CASSFFGQGRNEQYF.

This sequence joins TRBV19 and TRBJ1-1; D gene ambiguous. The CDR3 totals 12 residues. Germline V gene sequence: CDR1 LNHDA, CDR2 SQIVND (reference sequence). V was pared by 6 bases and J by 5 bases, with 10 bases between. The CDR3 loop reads CASRLAGTEAFF. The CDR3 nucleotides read TGTGCCAGTAGGCTGGCGGGGACTGAAGCTTTCTTT.